The source of this TCR beta chain is a study of cytomegalovirus exposure and HLA in healthy donors. The CDR3 runs to 15 residues. Germline lookup yields CDR1 SGHNT and CDR2 YYREEE (reference sequence). Unmatched junction bases numbered 7, after V lost 4 bases and J lost 3 bases. Using immunoSEQ multiplex PCR, the repertoire was profiled, and TCRdb retains in-frame clones only, with some absent. The sample yields approximately 220,000 clones, approximately 80% seen once. In this sample, this clone turned up once. This receptor was obtained from a woman aged 25 to 39 in good health and CMV-seropositive. Material: PBMCs. The chain joins TRBV5-4 to TRBJ2-7; 10 nucleotides line up with TRBD1. CDR3 nucleotide sequence: TGTGCCAGCAGCCTTGGACAGGGGGGATTCTACGAGCAGTACTTC. It translates to CASSLGQGGFYEQYF.